Sequencing of this TCR beta chain was carried out in a study of cytomegalovirus exposure and HLA in healthy donors. Amplification used 60 Vbeta primers and 13 Jbeta primers. Assay: immunoSEQ multiplex PCR; the TCRdb copy retains only in-frame clones and omits some. The table includes under 130,000 clones, around 72% detected once. Study-wide results and caveats: An analysis done earlier found most TCR beta V segments productive about 87% or about 30% of the time. Immune exposure data for these donors was limited to CMV serostatus.

J was trimmed by 2 bases and V by 0 bases; bases with no gene match: 4. Germline assignment: CDR1 SGHNT and CDR2 YYREEE (reference sequence). The CDR3 has 18 amino acids. Comments on this clone: Its cognate antigen is unknown.

The sequence was obtained from a male donor in good health and CMV-seronegative. Sequencing was done on a sample of PBMCs. The rearrangement uses TRBV5-4 and TRBJ2-1, with TRBD2 matching 14 bases. CDR3 protein: CASSLGGLAGAAYNEQFF. The DNA for the CDR3 is TGTGCCAGCAGCTTGGGGGGACTAGCGGGAGCAGCCTACAATGAGCAGTTCTTC.